Below are 15 T cell receptor beta chains sequenced from a single sample in a study of blood T cell repertoires in COVID-19. Generated by immunoSEQ multiplex PCR, the TCRdb table keeps only in-frame clones and is missing some. The sample lists some 200,000 clones, 70% to 90% occurring once. The sequencing sample was made of peripheral blood. The receptors stem from a man between 35 and 55 years old with active or convalescent COVID-19.

V is TRBV29-1 and J is TRBJ2-1; perhaps TRBD1 as D (6 bases). Germline lookup yields CDR1 SQVTM and CDR2 ANQGSEA. The CDR3 spans 13 residues. For the CDR3, the DNA is TGCGCCATGAAGGGGGAATTATACAATGAGCAGTTCTTC. It translates to CAMKGELYNEQFF.

This chain links TRBV2 with TRBJ2-2; 7 bases line up with TRBD2. This CDR3 contains 14 residues. Germline CDR1 and CDR2: SNHLY and FYNNEI. The V gene end was trimmed by 6 bases and the J gene end by 3 bases; junction bases not matched to a gene: 4. CDR3 sequence reads: CASSAGGYTGELFF. The CDR3 region has the DNA TGTGCCAGCAGCGCCGGGGGGTACACCGGGGAGCTGTTTTTT.

This clone was observed a single time. CDR3 DNA: TGTGCCAGCAGCTCAGGGGGGGATACGCAGTATTTT. Its protein is CASSSGGDTQYF. The chain uses TRBV7-3 and TRBJ2-3; D is perhaps TRBD1 (7 bases). There are 12 residues in the CDR3. V gave up 4 bases and J gave up 6 bases, with 8 bases separating them. Germline CDR1 SGHTA, CDR2 FQGTGA.

V usage is TRBV30 and J usage is TRBJ1-3; D might be TRBD1 (5 bases). The CDR3 covers 14 residues. Trimming left V 4 bases short and J 4 bases short, with 14 bases between. Germline V gives CDR1 GTSNPN, CDR2 SVGIG (reference sequence). CDR3 DNA: TGTGCCTGGACCCTACCGGGACTGGGAAACACCATATATTTT. Its protein is CAWTLPGLGNTIYF.

The V gene is TRBV11-3, the J gene TRBJ2-5; D is unresolved. Germline-derived CDR1 and CDR2 are SGHNT and YENEEA. Trimming took 1 base from V and 5 from J, leaving 17 bases between them. This CDR3 is built from 16 residues. Here the CDR3 DNA reads TGTGCCAGCAGCTTAGTATATAACCAAGGAGTCGAGACCCAGTACTTC. Translation: CASSLVYNQGVETQYF.

V usage is TRBV5-1 and J usage is TRBJ2-2, with TRBD1 matching over 8 bases. The V gene's germline CDR1 is SGHRS and CDR2 YFSETQ. V shed 4 bases, J shed 4 bases, and the junction held 6 bases outside the gene matches. This CDR3 spans 15 amino acids. The CDR3 DNA follows: TGCGCCAGCAGCCCGGACAGGGCGAGCACCGGGGAGCTGTTTTTT. It translates to CASSPDRASTGELFF.

This clone was seen a handful of times. This rearrangement joins TRBV30 to TRBJ1-2, with TRBD1 matching 7 bases. V was pared by 3 bases and J by 2 bases, with 6 bases of the junction left unmatched. Germline CDR1 and CDR2: GTSNPN and SVGIG (reference sequence). CDR3 length: 14 amino acids. CDR3 protein: CAWRRQGLNYGYTF. The CDR3 DNA is TGTGCCTGGAGAAGACAGGGTCTGAACTATGGCTACACCTTC.

The chain couples TRBV10-3 to TRBJ1-1; 12 bases agree with TRBD1. Germline V lookup: CDR1 ENHRY, CDR2 SYGVKD. This CDR3 region has 17 residues. V dropped 5 bases and J dropped 6; count of bases not matched to a gene: 13. The CDR3 spells CAISTGTGGPGYPEAFF. The CDR3 DNA follows: TGTGCCATCAGTACCGGGACAGGGGGCCCGGGGTACCCTGAAGCTTTCTTT.

The chain links TRBV15 to TRBJ1-6; D not certain. Germline V CDR1 and CDR2: LNHNV, YYDKDF (reference sequence). This CDR3 spans 15 amino acids. Trimming removed 0 bases from V and 10 bases from J, with 13 bases in between. CDR3 residues: CATSRDLGEGSPLHF. The DNA for the CDR3 is TGTGCCACCAGCAGAGATCTCGGGGAAGGATCACCCCTCCACTTT.

V usage is TRBV28 and J usage is TRBJ2-5; no firm D call. The CDR3 consists of 15 residues. Germline V gene sequence: CDR1 MDHEN, CDR2 SYDVKM. With 5 bases removed from V and 5 bases from J, the gap between germline ends came to 18 bases. DNA for the CDR3: TGTGCCAGCAGTGGTATGGATTCGGGTGTTGAGACCCAGTACTTC. It is translated as CASSGMDSGVETQYF.

This rearrangement joins TRBV2 to TRBJ1-4, with TRBD1 identical over 10 bases. The germline V gene has CDR1 SNHLY and CDR2 FYNNEI. Trimming cost V 2 bases and J 7 bases; bases outside gene matches: 7. The CDR3 covers 16 residues. The CDR3 DNA sequence: TGTGCCAGCAGTGAATTGAGTAGGGACAGGGGTGAAAAACTGTTTTTT. This translates into CASSELSRDRGEKLFF.

Ten or more counts support this clone. The chain recombines TRBV20-1 with TRBJ2-7; D not resolved. Per the germline V gene, CDR1 is DFQATT and CDR2 is SNEGSKA (reference sequence). The CDR3 contains 11 residues. Trimming left V 0 bases short and J 3 bases short, with 3 bases between. The CDR3 sequence is CSARDNYEQYF. The CDR3 bases are TGCAGTGCTAGAGACAACTACGAGCAGTACTTC.

The CDR3: CARRSRGETQYF. As DNA, the CDR3 is TGTGCCCGACGGAGCAGGGGGGAGACCCAGTACTTC. J is TRBJ2-5 and V is TRBV30; TRBD1 matches 7 bases. V shed 8 bases, J shed 5 bases, and the junction held 8 bases outside the gene matches. CDR1 and CDR2 (germline): GTSNPN, SVGIG (reference sequence). This CDR3 spans 12 amino acids.

V and J are TRBV7-2 and TRBJ1-1; the D gene is possibly TRBD1 (6 bases). The CDR3 is 13 residues long. Germline V CDR1 and CDR2: SGHTA, FQGNSA. V lost 5 bases to trimming and J lost 1 base, with 8 bases between them. The CDR3 spells CASSVDRNTEAFF. The CDR3 nucleotides read TGTGCCAGCAGCGTGGACAGGAACACTGAAGCTTTCTTT.

The chain combines TRBV5-4 with TRBJ2-7; 9 bases align to TRBD1. Looked up from germline, CDR1 is SGHNT and CDR2 is YYREEE (reference sequence). The J segment lost 6 bases and the V segment lost 3 bases, leaving 10 bases of the junction unmatched. The CDR3 sequence is 15 residues long. Here the CDR3 reads CASSWRGGQGSEQYF. Here the CDR3 DNA reads TGTGCCAGCAGCTGGAGGGGGGGACAGGGATCCGAGCAGTACTTC.